These T cell receptor beta chains were read from a single sample in a study of shared clonotypes between healthy human individuals. Generated by immunoSEQ multiplex PCR, the TCRdb table keeps only in-frame clones and is missing some. The sample has about 2 million clones, about 95% seen once. Sequenced: naive CD8+ T cells sorted from blood. Source of these receptors: a young man in good health. The conserved cysteine and the conserved F or W are not part of the CDR3 here. Each record gives: J gene, V gene, CDR3 protein.

j_gene: TRBJ2-7
v_gene: TRBV5-1
CDR3aa: ASSLAGGMYEQY

j_gene: TRBJ2-7
v_gene: TRBV7-6
CDR3aa: ASSLHPAGVALGYEQY

j_gene: TRBJ2-7
v_gene: TRBV6-1
CDR3aa: ASSEADLELAGYEQY

j_gene: TRBJ2-7
v_gene: TRBV13
CDR3aa: ASSPQGALNEQY

j_gene: TRBJ2-7
v_gene: TRBV27
CDR3aa: ASSFQGSPYEQY

j_gene: TRBJ2-7
v_gene: TRBV4-1
CDR3aa: ASSQGTGVGYEQY

j_gene: TRBJ2-7
v_gene: TRBV5-3
CDR3aa: ARGPGLAATPSYEQY

j_gene: TRBJ2-1
v_gene: TRBV13
CDR3aa: ASSSRDRIDNEQF

j_gene: TRBJ2-5
v_gene: TRBV5-1
CDR3aa: ASSSDRNQETQY

j_gene: TRBJ1-6
v_gene: TRBV10-3
CDR3aa: AIRRWGANSPLH

j_gene: TRBJ1-5
v_gene: TRBV28
CDR3aa: ASSTTGGGQPQH

j_gene: TRBJ2-3
v_gene: TRBV15
CDR3aa: ATGRVTDTQY

j_gene: TRBJ1-1
v_gene: TRBV15
CDR3aa: ATEGVGEAF

j_gene: TRBJ1-2
v_gene: TRBV11-3
CDR3aa: ASSPDRGQAGYT

j_gene: TRBJ2-1
v_gene: TRBV4-3
CDR3aa: ASSSRSGGQDEQF

j_gene: TRBJ2-7
v_gene: TRBV6-5
CDR3aa: ASSYAGTGYEQY

j_gene: TRBJ2-7
v_gene: TRBV29-1
CDR3aa: SVEAPGVSSYEQY

j_gene: TRBJ2-7
v_gene: TRBV10-2
CDR3aa: ATNKGVSYEQY

j_gene: TRBJ2-7
v_gene: TRBV6-1
CDR3aa: ASSEAGAGRPYEQY

j_gene: TRBJ2-7
v_gene: TRBV5-6
CDR3aa: ASSAGWEQY

j_gene: TRBJ2-6
v_gene: TRBV21-1
CDR3aa: AKPAAGANVLT

j_gene: TRBJ2-7
v_gene: TRBV6-6
CDR3aa: ASSQDSYEQY

j_gene: TRBJ2-7
v_gene: TRBV5-4
CDR3aa: ASSSGLAGGSSYEQY

j_gene: TRBJ2-7
v_gene: TRBV5-1
CDR3aa: ASSSYGGGESEQY

j_gene: TRBJ2-3
v_gene: TRBV5-1
CDR3aa: ASSSAGSTDTQY

j_gene: TRBJ1-5
v_gene: TRBV10-3
CDR3aa: AISEEGGDLQPQH

j_gene: TRBJ1-4
v_gene: TRBV12-5
CDR3aa: ASGAGGTNEKLF

j_gene: TRBJ2-1
v_gene: TRBV6-4
CDR3aa: ASSELLAGANEQF

j_gene: TRBJ2-3
v_gene: TRBV30
CDR3aa: AWSIMAGRSDTQY

j_gene: TRBJ2-3
v_gene: TRBV10-1
CDR3aa: ASSLLAGALGTQY

j_gene: TRBJ2-5
v_gene: TRBV6-5
CDR3aa: ASSPGTQETQY

j_gene: TRBJ1-5
v_gene: TRBV7-7
CDR3aa: ASSDLRQGSPSQPQH